This T cell receptor beta chain was profiled in a study of regulatory T cells in long-lasting Graves disease. As for time point: newly diagnosed GD, antithyroid drugs for less than 3 months. The TCR library used RNA extracted from PBMCs. Between the trimmed V and J ends, which lost 3 bases and 8 bases, there was a span of 8 bases. The CDR3 runs 12 residues. Note on this clonotype: This could be a read error, since a much larger clone is one nucleotide away.

Arm-PCR of CDR3 regions with iRepertoire HTBI primers generated TCR beta libraries. TCRdb fed the multiplex PCR reads into MiXCR, producing one record per CDR3 protein. The sample holds 350,000 to 500,000 distinct CDR3 sequences; 12% to 15% are singletons and the top ten take roughly 18%. These same data were also listed under a study on T cells in Graves' hyperthyroidism and ophthalmopathy.

The sample here was peripheral blood mononuclear cells (PBMCs), taken at new diagnosis, from a patient treated with antithyroid drugs. V usage is TRBV12-3 or TRBV12-4 and J usage is TRBJ2-1; D unresolved. The sequence was collected from a woman in her 50s with Graves disease. Here the CDR3 DNA reads TGTGCCAGCAGTTTGAAGGTACATGAGCAGTTCTTC. Protein: CASSLKVHEQFF.